These 9 T cell receptor beta chains came from one sample sequenced in a study of radiation and T cells in renal cell carcinoma. The table came from immunoSEQ multiplex PCR; TCRdb's copy has only in-frame clones and leaves some out. The table records about 120,000 clones, roughly 77% of them present only once. Noted time point: blood 2 weeks post-SBRT. Indicated treatment: 15 Gy SBRT to primary tumor, nephrectomy 4 weeks later. The material sequenced was blood, taken from a patient whose treatment included radiotherapy and nephrectomy. These receptors were collected from a woman aged 60 to 75 with renal cell carcinoma.

The chain is built from TRBV9 and TRBJ2-7; D is ambiguous. V lost 4 bases, J lost 3 bases, and 11 bases lay in between. The CDR3 runs 13 residues. Per the germline V gene, CDR1 is SGDLS and CDR2 is YYNGEE. CDR3 sequence reads: CASSPPTDYEQYF. DNA for the CDR3: TGTGCCAGCAGCCCCCCGACGGACTACGAGCAGTACTTC.

The rearrangement links TRBV19 to TRBJ1-5, with 8 bases fitting TRBD1. The V and J ends lost 3 bases and 9 bases, in that order; junction bases with no gene match: 13. The CDR3 covers 16 residues. CDR1 and CDR2 (germline): LNHDA, SQIVND (reference sequence). The CDR3 DNA is TGTGCCAGTAGTATGGCCGGGACTGGACAGGGTTTGCCCCAGCATTTT. Translating gives CASSMAGTGQGLPQHF.

The chain employs TRBV7-3 and TRBJ2-1; 12 nucleotides line up with TRBD2. This CDR3 has 16 residues. The germline V gene encodes CDR1 SGHTA and CDR2 FQGTGA. The junction had 10 bases not matched to a gene; V was cut back by 5 bases and J by 8 bases. The CDR3 spells CASSRTSGMARDEQFF. The CDR3 nucleotides read TGTGCCAGCAGCCGGACTAGCGGGATGGCCAGGGATGAGCAGTTCTTC.

J is TRBJ1-1 and V is TRBV4-2; 7 nucleotides match TRBD1. This CDR3 contains 16 residues. Germline V gene data show CDR1 as LGHNA and CDR2 as YNFKEQ. Germline trimming cut 1 base from V and 1 base from J; bases unmatched to any gene: 6. The CDR3 spells CASSQAPGQANTEAFF. The CDR3 bases are TGTGCCAGCAGCCAAGCACCCGGACAGGCGAACACTGAAGCTTTCTTT.

The V gene is TRBV5-6, the J gene TRBJ2-7; weak D call: TRBD1 (6 bases). The CDR3 is 15 residues long. Germline V gene lookup returns CDR1 SGHDT and CDR2 YYEEEE. The V end was cut by 2 bases, the J end by 0 bases, with 12 bases between. The chain's CDR3 is CASSFSPGVSYEQYF. CDR3 bases: TGTGCCAGCAGCTTCTCCCCAGGGGTCTCCTACGAGCAGTACTTC.

The V gene is TRBV10-3, the J gene TRBJ1-4; 10 bases fit TRBD1. This CDR3 comprises 15 residues. Germline V CDR1 and CDR2: ENHRY, SYGVKD. Losses at the gene ends were 4 bases for V and 9 bases for J; bases not matched to a gene: 8. CDR3 loop: CAISGTGGREKKLFF. CDR3 DNA sequence: TGTGCCATCAGTGGGACAGGGGGTAGGGAGAAAAAACTGTTTTTT.

This chain uses TRBV10-3 with TRBJ1-2; TRBD1 might be the D (5 bases). Between the trimmed V and J ends, which lost 5 bases and 5 bases, there was a span of 12 bases. The CDR3 contains 13 residues. Germline assignment: CDR1 ENHRY and CDR2 SYGVKD. In DNA, the CDR3 is TGTGCCATCAGTCGTACAGGTGATTATGGCTACACCTTC. Its protein product is CAISRTGDYGYTF.

This chain joins TRBV19 and TRBJ1-5; D not resolved. The CDR3 contains 15 residues. Trimming took off 6 bases at V and 0 bases at J, with 12 bases between the two ends. CDR1 is LNHDA and CDR2 is SQIVND in the germline V gene (reference sequence). The CDR3 reads CASRVWGSSNQPQHF. As DNA, the CDR3 is TGTGCCAGTAGGGTATGGGGAAGTAGCAATCAGCCCCAGCATTTT.

V usage is TRBV6-1 and J usage is TRBJ2-1; possibly TRBD2 for D (5 bases). V lost 4 bases to trimming and J lost 10 bases, with 11 bases between them. CDR1 is MNHNS, CDR2 SASEGT, per germline. The length of the CDR3 is 12 residues. CDR3 sequence (DNA): TGTGCCAGCAGTGGACCGGGGAGAGAGCAGTTCTTC. This codes for CASSGPGREQFF.